This entry features one T cell receptor beta chain sequence. Its matching antigen is unknown. Just one base apart from a much larger clone, this may be a read error. These data originate in a study of response to subunit inactivated influenza vaccine. Looked up from germline, CDR1 is SGHNT and CDR2 is YYREEE (reference sequence). Deletions cut 0 bases from V and 0 bases from J, with 8 bases between. The CDR3 extends over 15 amino acids. Findings and caveats of the study: T cells newly recruited by each seasonal influenza vaccination are few, the authors suggested.

TCRdb redid the calling of the RT-PCR reads with MiXCR, one entry per CDR3 protein. The sample has hundreds of thousands of distinct CDR3 sequences; about 11% are singletons. The sequencing here drew on PBMCs from blood, taken on the day of vaccination. The rearrangement uses TRBV5-4 and TRBJ2-3; D call uncertain. This sequence originates from a man aged 45-60 years who received an inactivated influenza vaccine. The CDR3 loop is CASSLAHGSTDTQYF. The CDR3 DNA is TGTGCCAGCAGCTTGGCACATGGGAGCACAGATACGCAGTATTTT.